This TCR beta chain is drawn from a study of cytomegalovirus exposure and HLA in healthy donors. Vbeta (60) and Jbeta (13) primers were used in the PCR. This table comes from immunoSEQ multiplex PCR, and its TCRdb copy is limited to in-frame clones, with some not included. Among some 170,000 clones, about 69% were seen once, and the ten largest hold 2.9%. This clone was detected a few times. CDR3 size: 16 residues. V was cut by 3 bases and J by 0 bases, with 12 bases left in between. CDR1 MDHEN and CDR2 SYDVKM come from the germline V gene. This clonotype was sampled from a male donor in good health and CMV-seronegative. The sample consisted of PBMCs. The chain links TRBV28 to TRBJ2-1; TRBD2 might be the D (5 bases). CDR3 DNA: TGTGCCAGCAGTTTGATTCGGGGAAGCTCCTACAATGAGCAGTTCTTC. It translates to CASSLIRGSSYNEQFF.